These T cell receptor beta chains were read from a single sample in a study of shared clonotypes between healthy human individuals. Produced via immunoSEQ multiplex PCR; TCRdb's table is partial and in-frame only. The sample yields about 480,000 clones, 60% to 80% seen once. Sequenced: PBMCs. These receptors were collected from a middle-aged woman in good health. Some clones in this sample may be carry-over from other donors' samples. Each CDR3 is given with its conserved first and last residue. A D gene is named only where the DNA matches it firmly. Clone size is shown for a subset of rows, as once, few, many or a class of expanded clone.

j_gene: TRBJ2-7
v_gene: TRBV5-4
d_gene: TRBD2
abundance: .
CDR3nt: TGTGCCAGCAGCACCAGACTAGCGGGCTCCTACGAGCAGTACTTC
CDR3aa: CASSTRLAGSYEQYF

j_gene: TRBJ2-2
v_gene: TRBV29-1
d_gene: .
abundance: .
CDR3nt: TGCAGCGTTGAAAAGGTGGGGGGCACCGGGGAGCTGTTTTTT
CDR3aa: CSVEKVGGTGELFF

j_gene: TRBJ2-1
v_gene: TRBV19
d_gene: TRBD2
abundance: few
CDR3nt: TGTGCCAGTAGTCCGCCGGGACTAGCGGGAGCTGAGCAGTTCTTC
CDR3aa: CASSPPGLAGAEQFF

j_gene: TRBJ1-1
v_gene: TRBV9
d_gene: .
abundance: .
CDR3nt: TGTGCCAGCAGCGTAACGTTGAACACTGAAGCTTTCTTT
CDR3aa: CASSVTLNTEAFF

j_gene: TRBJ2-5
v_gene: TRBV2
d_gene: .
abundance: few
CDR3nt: TGTGCCAGTACCAAGATCCGGGAGGAGACCCAGTACTTC
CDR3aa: CASTKIREETQYF

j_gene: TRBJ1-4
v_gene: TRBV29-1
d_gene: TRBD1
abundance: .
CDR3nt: TGCAGCGCTTTCGGACAGGGAGACGAAAAACTGTTTTTT
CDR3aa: CSAFGQGDEKLFF

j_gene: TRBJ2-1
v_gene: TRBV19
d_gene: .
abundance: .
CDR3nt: TGTGCCAGTAGTATTTCCGCGGACACCTACAATGAGCAGTTCTTC
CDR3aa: CASSISADTYNEQFF

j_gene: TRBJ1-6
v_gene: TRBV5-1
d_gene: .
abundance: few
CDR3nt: TGCGCCAGCAGTGTCGGCGCCGTCGGACAGAGAAATTCACCCCTCCACTTT
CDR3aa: CASSVGAVGQRNSPLHF

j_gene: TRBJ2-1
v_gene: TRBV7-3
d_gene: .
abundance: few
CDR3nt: TGTGCCAGCAGCCCGAGGCGGGTGATTACCTACAATGAGCAGTTCTTC
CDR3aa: CASSPRRVITYNEQFF

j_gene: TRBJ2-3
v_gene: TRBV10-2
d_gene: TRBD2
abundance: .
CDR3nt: TGCGCCAGCAGGGGGACTAGCGAAAGCACAGATACGCAGTATTTT
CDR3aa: CASRGTSESTDTQYF

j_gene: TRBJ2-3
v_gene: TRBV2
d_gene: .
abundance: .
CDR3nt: TGTGCCAGCAGTGAAGGCCAGGGGCTTGGCACAGATACGCAGTATTTT
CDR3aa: CASSEGQGLGTDTQYF

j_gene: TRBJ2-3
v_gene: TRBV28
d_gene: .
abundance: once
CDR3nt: TGTGCCAGCAGTTTCTTGCTCCACATTCGCACAGATACGCAGTATTTT
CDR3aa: CASSFLLHIRTDTQYF

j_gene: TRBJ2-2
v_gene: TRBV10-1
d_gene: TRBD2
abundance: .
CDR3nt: TGCGCCAGCAGGGGACTACTGAACACCGGGGAGCTGTTTTTT
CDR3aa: CASRGLLNTGELFF

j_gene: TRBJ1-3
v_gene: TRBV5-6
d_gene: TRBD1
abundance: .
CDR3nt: TGTGCCAGCAGGGGGACAGGGGTCGACTCTGGAAACACCATATATTTT
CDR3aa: CASRGTGVDSGNTIYF

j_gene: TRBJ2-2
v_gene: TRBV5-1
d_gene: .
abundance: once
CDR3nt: TGCGCCAGCTCATCGTCTAGGGGCGGTTCGAACACCGGGGAGCTGTTTTTT
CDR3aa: CASSSSRGGSNTGELFF

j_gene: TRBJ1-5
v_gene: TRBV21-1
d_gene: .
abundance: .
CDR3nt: TGTGCCAGCAGCACAAGACAGATATTTAGCAATCAGCCCCAGCATTTT
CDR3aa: CASSTRQIFSNQPQHF

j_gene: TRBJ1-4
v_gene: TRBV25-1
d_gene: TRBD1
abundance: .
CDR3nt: TGTGCCAGCAGAGGGACAGGGGGGGAAAAACTGTTTTTT
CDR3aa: CASRGTGGEKLFF

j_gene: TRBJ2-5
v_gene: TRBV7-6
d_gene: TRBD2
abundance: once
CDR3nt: TGTGCCAGCAGCTCAGATTCGGCGGTTTGGGCTAGCGGGAGTGAGACCCAGTACTTC
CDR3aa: CASSSDSAVWASGSETQYF

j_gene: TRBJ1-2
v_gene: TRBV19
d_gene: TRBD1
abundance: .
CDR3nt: TGTGCCAGTGGAAGTCCACAGGGGTGGGGCTATGGCTACACCTTC
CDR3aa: CASGSPQGWGYGYTF

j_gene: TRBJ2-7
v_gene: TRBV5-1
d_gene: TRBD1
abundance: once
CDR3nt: TGCGCCAGCAGCCCCAACCCGGGACAGTCCTACGAGCAGTACTTC
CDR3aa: CASSPNPGQSYEQYF

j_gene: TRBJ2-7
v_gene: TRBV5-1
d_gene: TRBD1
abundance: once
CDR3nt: TGCGCAAGCACGGACAGGGGACCACTCTCGGGCTCCTACGAGCAGTACTTC
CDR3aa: CASTDRGPLSGSYEQYF

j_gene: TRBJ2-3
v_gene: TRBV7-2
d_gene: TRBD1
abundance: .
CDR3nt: TGTGCCAGCAGCCCCCAGACAGGGGTAACAGATACGCAGTATTTT
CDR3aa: CASSPQTGVTDTQYF

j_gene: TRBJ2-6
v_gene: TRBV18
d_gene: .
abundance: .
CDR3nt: TGTGCCAGCTCACCAGTAGAGTTAACTGGGGCCAACGTCCTGACTTTC
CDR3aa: CASSPVELTGANVLTF

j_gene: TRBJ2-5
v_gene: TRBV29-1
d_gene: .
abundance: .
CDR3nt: TGCAGCGGCAGGGAACAAGAGACCCAGTACTTC
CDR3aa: CSGREQETQYF

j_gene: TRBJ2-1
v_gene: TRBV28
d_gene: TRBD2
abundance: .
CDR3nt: TGTGCCAGCAGTTCTATGATGGGGACTACCTACAATGAGCAGTTCTTC
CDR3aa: CASSSMMGTTYNEQFF

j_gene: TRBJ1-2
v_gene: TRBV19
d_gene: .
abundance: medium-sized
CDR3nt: TGTGCCAGTAACCCTGGACAGATCTATGGCTACACCTTC
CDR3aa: CASNPGQIYGYTF

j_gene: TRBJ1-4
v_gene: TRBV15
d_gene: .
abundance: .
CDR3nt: TGTGCCACCAGCAGTCCTCATAGTTCCCTGAATGAAAAACTGTTTTTT
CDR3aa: CATSSPHSSLNEKLFF

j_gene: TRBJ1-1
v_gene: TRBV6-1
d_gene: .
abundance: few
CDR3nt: TGTGCCAGCAGTGCTTATACCGGGCCCCGCGGGGAAGCTTTCTTT
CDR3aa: CASSAYTGPRGEAFF

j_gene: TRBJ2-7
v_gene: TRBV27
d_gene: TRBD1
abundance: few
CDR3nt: TGTGCCTGCTCCCGCGCGGGACAGGGTTACGAGCAGTACTTC
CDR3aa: CACSRAGQGYEQYF

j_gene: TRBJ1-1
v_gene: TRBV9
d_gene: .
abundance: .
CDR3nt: TGTGCCAGCAGCGAGGGTCAAGGCACTGAAGCTTTCTTT
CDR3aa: CASSEGQGTEAFF

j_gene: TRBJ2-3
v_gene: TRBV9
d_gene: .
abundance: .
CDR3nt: TGTGCCAGCAGCGTTAGTTTAGCGGCAGATACGCAGTATTTT
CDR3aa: CASSVSLAADTQYF